These 21 T cell receptor beta chains originate from one sample sequenced in a study of cytomegalovirus exposure and HLA in healthy donors. PCR involved 60 Vbeta and 13 Jbeta primers. Sequencing was performed with immunoSEQ multiplex PCR; in TCRdb, only in-frame clones are kept and a portion is missing. The data show about 93,000 clones, around four fifths seen once. The specimen was PBMCs. Receptors were obtained from a woman aged 40 to 50 in good health and CMV-seronegative.

The rearrangement links TRBV28 to TRBJ1-1, with 9 bases that match TRBD1. J was trimmed by 10 bases and V by 4 bases; bases with no gene match: 16. CDR1 and CDR2 (germline): MDHEN, SYDVKM. This CDR3 region has 16 residues. Written as DNA, the CDR3 is TGTGCCAGCAGTTCCCCCTCCGCTACAGGGGGCCGGGGAGCTTTCTTT. This sequence encodes CASSSPSATGGRGAFF.

This chain joins TRBV5-1 and TRBJ2-1; the D gene is possibly TRBD2 (6 bases). Trimming took off 0 bases at V and 3 bases at J, with 10 bases between the two ends. In germline, CDR1 is SGHRS, CDR2 YFSETQ. The CDR3 is 15 amino acids. Here the CDR3 DNA reads TGCGCCAGCAGCTTGGGTCGGGAGTTCTACAATGAGCAGTTCTTC. Its translation: CASSLGREFYNEQFF.

V usage is TRBV19 and J usage is TRBJ1-2, with a tentative D call TRBD1 (5 bases). This CDR3 is built from 12 residues. Trimming pared 1 base from V and 7 bases from J, leaving 7 bases between. Per the germline V gene, CDR1 is LNHDA and CDR2 is SQIVND (reference sequence). In DNA, the CDR3 is TGTGCCAGTAGTATAGTCGGGGGTGGCTACACCTTC. Its translation is CASSIVGGGYTF.

The chain joins TRBV5-8 to TRBJ1-5; D is perhaps TRBD1 (5 bases). The CDR3 runs to 16 residues. CDR1 SGHTS and CDR2 YDEGEE come from the germline V gene. Trimming cost V 4 bases and J 4 bases, with 18 bases left between them. The CDR3 is CASSPGEQLSNQPQHF. CDR3 nucleotides: TGTGCCAGCAGCCCGGGGGAACAGCTGAGTAATCAGCCCCAGCATTTT.

This chain uses TRBV19 with TRBJ2-6; 9 positions match TRBD1. CDR3 length: 21 residues. With V trimmed by 1 base and J by 3 bases, 16 bases remained unmatched. Germline lookup yields CDR1 LNHDA and CDR2 SQIVND (reference sequence). The CDR3 loop is CASSIVGRGNRGHFGANVLTF. The CDR3 bases are TGTGCCAGTAGTATAGTGGGAAGGGGGAACAGGGGGCACTTTGGGGCCAACGTCCTGACTTTC.

This CDR3 is CASSRLSGEKLFF. The CDR3 nucleotides read TGTGCCAGCAGCCGGCTATCAGGGGAAAAACTGTTTTTT. The V call is TRBV5-5, the J call TRBJ1-4; maybe TRBD1 (5 bases). Germline CDR1 and CDR2: SGHKS and YYEKEE (reference sequence). This CDR3 is built from 13 residues. The V end lost 4 bases, the J end lost 8 bases, and 12 bases lay between the germline ends.

This chain links TRBV4-2 with TRBJ1-2; 8 bases match TRBD1. This CDR3 has 20 residues. The V gene end was trimmed by 5 bases and the J gene end by 1 base; junction bases not matched to a gene: 21. Germline V CDR1 and CDR2: LGHNA, YNFKEQ. For the CDR3, the DNA is TGTGCCAGCAGCTATGGACAGGGCCTGAACACCAGGAACTTTAACTATGGCTACACCTTC. This gives the protein CASSYGQGLNTRNFNYGYTF.

This clone has only one observation. The V and J genes are TRBV5-1 and TRBJ2-1; 10 bases are shared with TRBD2. The ends lost 4 bases at V and 5 bases at J; junction bases unmatched: 9. The CDR3 contains 16 residues. Germline V CDR1 and CDR2: SGHRS, YFSETQ. The CDR3 loop is CASSPGLADTNNEQFF. The CDR3 nucleotides are TGCGCCAGCAGCCCAGGACTAGCGGACACCAACAATGAGCAGTTCTTC.

The V call is TRBV5-1, the J call TRBJ2-7; 7 bases map to TRBD1. V was clipped by 3 bases and J by 6 bases; unmatched bases: 15. The CDR3 is 16 amino acids. Germline V gives CDR1 SGHRS, CDR2 YFSETQ. For the CDR3, the DNA is TGCGCCAGCAGCTGGGCCCCGGGACAGAGGAGAGGCGAGCAGTACTTC. This encodes CASSWAPGQRRGEQYF. Using reference TRBV5-1 and TRBJ2-7 for the parts outside the CDR3, the full variable domain is KAGVTQTPRYLIKTRGQQVTLSCSPISGHRSVSWYQQTPGQGLQFLFEYFSETQRNKGNFPGRFSGRQFSNSRSEMNVSTLELGDSALYLCASSWAPGQRRGEQYFGPGTRLTVT.

V and J are TRBV27 and TRBJ2-3, with D possibly matching TRBD2 (5 bases). V was cut by 6 bases and J by 5 bases, with 18 bases left in between. Germline lookup yields CDR1 MNHEY and CDR2 SMNVEV (reference sequence). This CDR3 comprises 15 residues. CDR3 protein: CASSSPTRGLDTQYF. The CDR3 DNA sequence: TGTGCCAGCAGCTCCCCCACTAGAGGCTTAGATACGCAGTATTTT.

The V call is TRBV10-2, the J call TRBJ2-2, with TRBD1 identical over 9 bases. Trimming cost V 6 bases and J 4 bases; bases outside gene matches: 15. This CDR3 region has 18 residues. Per germline, CDR1 WSHSY and CDR2 SAAADI. In DNA, the CDR3 is TGCGCCAGCAGCCGAAACTTAAAGGGACAGGGAATCACCGGGGAGCTGTTTTTT. It translates to CASSRNLKGQGITGELFF.

The sample holds one count of this clone. As DNA, the CDR3 is TGTGCCAGCACTGGGACAGCCCAAGGAAACACCATATATTTT. Protein product: CASTGTAQGNTIYF. The chain recombines TRBV28 with TRBJ1-3; 7 nucleotides align to TRBD1. Germline V gene data show CDR1 as MDHEN and CDR2 as SYDVKM. The CDR3 extends over 14 amino acids. J was trimmed by 4 bases and V by 7 bases; bases with no gene match: 7.

The V gene is TRBV9, the J gene TRBJ1-1; D gene uncertain. V was pared by 3 bases and J by 1 base, with 7 bases between. Germline V gene data show CDR1 as SGDLS and CDR2 as YYNGEE. This CDR3 comprises 13 residues. The CDR3 DNA is TGTGCCAGCAGCGCCCTCGGGAACACTGAAGCTTTCTTT. It yields the protein CASSALGNTEAFF.

This chain connects TRBV27 to TRBJ2-7, with 10 bases matching TRBD2. The CDR3 is 15 amino acids. The germline V gene encodes CDR1 MNHEY and CDR2 SMNVEV (reference sequence). Germline trimming cut 3 bases from V and 3 bases from J; bases unmatched to any gene: 5. The chain's CDR3 is CASSLGASGSYEQYF. The DNA of the CDR3 is TGTGCCAGCAGTTTGGGGGCTAGCGGGAGCTACGAGCAGTACTTC.

This rearrangement joins TRBV5-1 to TRBJ1-2; 9 nucleotides match TRBD1. CDR3 length: 15 residues. V lost 5 bases, J lost 0 bases, and 5 bases stayed unmatched. CDR1 is SGHRS, CDR2 YFSETQ, per germline. The CDR3 sequence: CASRTGTGPNYGYTF. The CDR3 DNA reads TGCGCCAGCAGAACTGGGACAGGGCCTAACTATGGCTACACCTTC.

This chain joins TRBV6-4 and TRBJ1-5; D call uncertain. V was trimmed by 4 bases and J by 0 bases, leaving 22 bases between them. Germline CDR1 MRHNA, CDR2 SNTAGT. The CDR3 contains 19 residues. The CDR3 sequence: CASSVSKDGKSYSNQPQHF. The CDR3 bases are TGTGCCAGCAGTGTGAGTAAGGACGGGAAATCTTATAGCAATCAGCCCCAGCATTTT.

The chain joins TRBV25-1 to TRBJ2-3; D gene unclear. This CDR3 is built from 14 residues. CDR1 MGHDK and CDR2 SYGVNS come from the germline V gene. V was clipped by 4 bases and J by 4 bases, with 12 bases between them. CDR3 region: CASSGVSSPDTQYF. The CDR3 region has the DNA TGTGCCAGCAGTGGCGTTAGCAGTCCAGATACGCAGTATTTT. Variable domain in full (rest from reference TRBV25-1 and TRBJ2-3): EADIYQTPRYLVIGTGKKITLECSQTMGHDKMYWYQQDPGMELHLIHYSYGVNSTEKGDLSSESTVSRIRTEHFPLTLESARPSHTSQYLCASSGVSSPDTQYFGPGTRLTVL.

The chain recombines TRBV27 with TRBJ1-1; 7 positions match TRBD1. V lost 3 bases to trimming and J lost 1 base; unmatched junction nucleotides: 8. This CDR3 region has 16 residues. Germline lookup yields CDR1 MNHEY and CDR2 SMNVEV (reference sequence). CDR3: CASSFLTGARNTEAFF. CDR3 nucleotides: TGTGCCAGCAGTTTCTTAACAGGGGCACGGAACACTGAAGCTTTCTTT.

The rearrangement links TRBV6-5 to TRBJ2-3; 8 bases map to TRBD2. Germline loops: CDR1 MNHEY, CDR2 SVGAGI. Trimming cost V 6 bases and J 1 base; bases outside gene matches: 0. This CDR3 contains 13 residues. CDR3 DNA: TGTGCCAGCAGACTAGCGGGCACAGATACGCAGTATTTT. Encoded protein: CASRLAGTDTQYF.

The J gene is TRBJ1-4, the V gene TRBV5-5; the D gene is possibly TRBD1 (6 bases). V was clipped by 1 base and J by 8 bases, with 6 bases between them. The CDR3 loop spans 12 amino acids. The V gene's germline CDR1 is SGHKS and CDR2 YYEKEE (reference sequence). The CDR3 sequence: CASSLQGEKLFF. DNA for the CDR3: TGTGCCAGCAGCTTGCAGGGGGAAAAACTGTTTTTT.

CDR3 residues: CASSAQGVGSYEQYF. Here the CDR3 DNA reads TGTGCCAGCAGCGCCCAGGGGGTCGGCTCCTACGAGCAGTACTTC. This rearrangement joins TRBV7-6 to TRBJ2-7, with TRBD1 identical over 7 bases. This CDR3 region has 15 residues. After removal of 5 bases from V and 0 bases from J, the junction contained 7 bases not matched to a gene. Germline CDR1 SGHVS, CDR2 FNYEAQ.